This passage covers 28 T cell receptor beta chains from one sample sequenced in a study of blood T cell repertoires in COVID-19. Profiling relied on immunoSEQ multiplex PCR, and the TCRdb table lists in-frame clones only, not all of them. The sample comprises approximately 150,000 clones, about 88% of which are singletons, and about 2.6% rests with the top ten. The sequencing input was peripheral blood. The receptors shown here come from a human donor with acute or convalescent COVID-19. The donor label of this sample is uncertain.

J is TRBJ2-5 and V is TRBV5-4, with 9 bases lining up with TRBD2. Germline loops: CDR1 SGHNT, CDR2 YYREEE (reference sequence). The V segment lost 4 bases and the J segment 5 bases; nucleotides outside the gene matches: 9. The CDR3 length is 15 residues. The CDR3 DNA reads TGTGCCAGCAGCCGCATAGCGGGAGTAGGGGAGACCCAGTACTTC. Encoded protein: CASSRIAGVGETQYF.

This clone is classed as medium-sized. This chain uses TRBV6-5 with TRBJ2-7; D unresolved. The CDR3 runs 13 residues. The V end was cut by 10 bases, the J end by 0 bases, with 13 bases between. Germline CDR1 and CDR2: MNHEY and SVGAGI. CDR3 sequence (DNA): TGTGCCATCGGGTCCGGCAGCTCCTACGAGCAGTACTTC. It codes for CAIGSGSSYEQYF.

This clone came up once. The chain employs TRBV7-8 and TRBJ1-4; the match to TRBD1 covers 11 bases. The CDR3 covers 16 residues. Germline trimming cut 0 bases from V and 7 bases from J; bases unmatched to any gene: 4. Germline assignment: CDR1 SGHVS and CDR2 FQNEAQ. CDR3 in amino acids: CASSLAGGTGGEKLFF. The CDR3, as DNA: TGTGCCAGCAGCTTAGCGGGGGGGACAGGGGGTGAAAAACTGTTTTTT. Combining the CDR3 with reference TRBV7-8 and TRBJ1-4 gives the whole variable domain GAGVSQSPRYKVAKRGQDVALRCDPISGHVSLFWYQQALGQGPEFLTYFQNEAQLDKSGLPSDRFFAERPEGSVSTLKIQRTQQEDSAVYLCASSLAGGTGGEKLFFGSGTQLSVL.

The genes are TRBV5-6 and TRBJ2-7; D possibly corresponds to TRBD1 (6 bases). Germline CDR1 is SGHDT and CDR2 is YYEEEE. This CDR3 spans 13 amino acids. Trimming pared 1 base from V and 7 bases from J, leaving 12 bases between. The CDR3 is CASSLPGAWEQYF. CDR3 in DNA: TGTGCCAGCAGCTTGCCAGGGGCTTGGGAGCAGTACTTC. Using reference TRBV5-6 and TRBJ2-7 for the parts outside the CDR3, the full variable domain is DAGVTQSPTHLIKTRGQQVTLRCSPKSGHDTVSWYQQALGQGPQFIFQYYEEEERQRGNFPDRFSGHQFPNYSSELNVNALLLGDSALYLCASSLPGAWEQYFGPGTRLTVT.

V is TRBV4-3 and J is TRBJ1-1; 9 positions agree with TRBD1. The trim removed 0 bases at V and 11 bases at J, leaving 10 bases unmatched. Germline V lookup: CDR1 LGHNA, CDR2 YSLEER. The CDR3 covers 15 residues. CDR3 coding DNA: TGCGCCAGCAGCCAAGATGCCACAGGGGGCGGCATGGCTTTCTTT. Residues: CASSQDATGGGMAFF.

V gene TRBV19 combines with J gene TRBJ2-1, with D unresolved. The CDR3 loop spans 14 amino acids. Trimming took off 3 bases at V and 3 bases at J, with 9 bases between the two ends. CDR1 and CDR2 (germline): LNHDA, SQIVND (reference sequence). The DNA for the CDR3 is TGTGCCAGTAGTATTAACTCGGTCTACAATGAGCAGTTCTTC. Translating it yields CASSINSVYNEQFF.

V gene TRBV19 combines with J gene TRBJ1-4; TRBD1 is a possible D gene (5 bases). The CDR3 consists of 16 residues. Germline V lookup: CDR1 LNHDA, CDR2 SQIVND (reference sequence). V was pared by 4 bases and J by 8 bases, with 20 bases between. The CDR3 sequence is CASSTGRTPGLEKLFF. CDR3 coding DNA: TGTGCCAGTAGTACGGGACGGACCCCCGGACTAGAAAAACTGTTTTTT.

The V gene is TRBV6-5, the J gene TRBJ2-3; TRBD2 agrees at 11 bases. The CDR3 sequence is 14 residues long. The V and J ends lost 8 bases and 6 bases, in that order; junction bases with no gene match: 7. Germline-derived CDR1 and CDR2 are MNHEY and SVGAGI. CDR3 sequence (DNA): TGTGCCAGCGGTAGCGGGGGGGCCCCGGATACGCAGTATTTT. Protein product: CASGSGGAPDTQYF.

The chain links TRBV2 to TRBJ1-4; TRBD1 matches at 7 bases. V gave up 6 bases and J gave up 3 bases; unmatched junction bases: 10. The V gene's germline CDR1 is SNHLY and CDR2 FYNNEI. The CDR3 contains 16 residues. The DNA of the CDR3 is TGTGCCAGCAGAGTTTCCGACAGGGAGTCTAATGAAAAACTGTTTTTT. This gives the protein CASRVSDRESNEKLFF.

The V gene is TRBV19, the J gene TRBJ1-5; TRBD1 is a possible D gene (5 bases). The V end lost 10 bases, the J end lost 9 bases, and 22 bases lay between the germline ends. In germline, CDR1 is LNHDA, CDR2 SQIVND (reference sequence). The CDR3 sequence is 14 residues long. The CDR3 sequence is CATTFFRGIGPQHF. CDR3 DNA: TGTGCCACCACCTTTTTTAGGGGAATCGGGCCCCAGCATTTT.

This chain connects TRBV29-1 to TRBJ2-2; 7 bases fit TRBD2. This CDR3 has 16 residues. V shed 1 base, J shed 4 bases, and the junction held 9 bases outside the gene matches. Germline V gene sequence: CDR1 SQVTM, CDR2 ANQGSEA. DNA of the CDR3: TGCAGCGTTGAAGGGGCGGAACTAGCGAGCACCGGGGAGCTGTTTTTT. Its translation: CSVEGAELASTGELFF.

The CDR3 spells CASSAGQGAKDGYTF. In DNA, the CDR3 is TGTGCCAGTAGTGCCGGACAGGGGGCGAAGGATGGCTACACCTTC. The gene calls are TRBV19 and TRBJ1-2; TRBD1 matches at 11 bases. The CDR3 consists of 15 residues. Germline loops: CDR1 LNHDA, CDR2 SQIVND (reference sequence). The V and J ends lost 5 bases and 6 bases, in that order; junction bases with no gene match: 8.

In this sample, this clone turned up a few times. The gene calls are TRBV28 and TRBJ1-6; possibly TRBD1 for D (5 bases). Germline V gene data show CDR1 as MDHEN and CDR2 as SYDVKM. The CDR3 is 13 amino acids. V was trimmed by 7 bases and J by 6 bases, leaving 10 bases between them. The CDR3 DNA sequence: TGTGCCAGCAAGTGGCAGGGTAATTCACCCCTCCACTTT. Protein product: CASKWQGNSPLHF.

This clone was picked up one time. The V gene is TRBV7-6, the J gene TRBJ2-7, with 8 bases aligning to TRBD1. J gave up 0 bases and V 3 bases, and 10 bases lay outside the gene matches. Per the germline V gene, CDR1 is SGHVS and CDR2 is FNYEAQ. The CDR3 consists of 17 residues. The CDR3: CASSFAARTGSSYEQYF. In nucleotides, the CDR3 is TGTGCCAGCAGCTTCGCTGCCAGGACAGGGAGCTCCTACGAGCAGTACTTC.

The V and J genes are TRBV28 and TRBJ1-2; D not certain. V was shortened by 3 bases and J by 5 bases, with 7 bases between the two germline ends. CDR1 and CDR2 (germline): MDHEN, SYDVKM. The length of the CDR3 is 12 residues. CDR3: CASSFGSYGYTF. The CDR3 region has the DNA TGTGCCAGCAGTTTCGGGAGTTATGGCTACACCTTC.

The chain links TRBV7-9 to TRBJ1-2, with TRBD1 matching over 8 bases. This CDR3 is 15 amino acids long. Per germline, CDR1 SEHNR and CDR2 FQNEAQ (reference sequence). Trimming at V came to 1 base and at J to 6 bases, leaving 7 bases not matched to a gene. The CDR3 loop reads CASSLDQGAGDGYTF. The DNA of the CDR3 is TGTGCCAGCAGCTTAGACCAGGGGGCTGGAGATGGCTACACCTTC.

This clone was observed a handful of times. DNA for the CDR3: TGTGCCAGCAGCCCCGGGGGGAAGTTCACTGAAGCTTTCTTT. It codes for CASSPGGKFTEAFF. The chain employs TRBV7-2 and TRBJ1-1; possibly TRBD1 for D (5 bases). Per the germline V gene, CDR1 is SGHTA and CDR2 is FQGNSA. This CDR3 region has 14 residues. The V end lost 5 bases, the J end lost 4 bases, and 14 bases lay between the germline ends.

In DNA form, the CDR3 reads TGCGCCAGCAGCCCACAGGGGTTATCCTACAATGAGCAGTTCTTC. Its translation: CASSPQGLSYNEQFF. This chain links TRBV5-1 with TRBJ2-1, with TRBD1 matching over 7 bases. Germline V gives CDR1 SGHRS, CDR2 YFSETQ. This CDR3 has 15 residues. Trimming removed 4 bases from V and 1 base from J; junction bases left unmatched: 5.

This chain's CDR3 is CASREGGGGADTQYF. In nucleotides, the CDR3 is TGTGCCAGCAGAGAGGGGGGGGGTGGTGCAGATACGCAGTATTTT. The chain is built from TRBV7-2 and TRBJ2-3, with D perhaps TRBD2 (7 bases). Per germline, CDR1 SGHTA and CDR2 FQGNSA. The CDR3 is 15 amino acids. V shed 6 bases and J shed 4 bases, with 17 bases lying between them.

This clone was recorded a few times. This rearrangement joins TRBV27 to TRBJ1-4, with 8 bases identical to TRBD1. The trim removed 1 base at V and 8 bases at J, leaving 6 bases unmatched. This CDR3 is 15 amino acids long. CDR1 and CDR2 (germline): MNHEY, SMNVEV (reference sequence). CDR3 nucleotides: TGTGCCAGCAGTTTATTAGGACAGGGCAACGAAAAACTGTTTTTT. It yields the protein CASSLLGQGNEKLFF.

The V gene is TRBV24-1, the J gene TRBJ2-2; tentative D call: TRBD1 (6 bases). Trimming took 3 bases from V and 5 from J, leaving 15 bases between them. Germline lookup yields CDR1 KGHDR and CDR2 SFDVKD. The CDR3 is made up of 16 amino acids. CDR3 sequence reads: CATSDAARGDTGELFF. The CDR3 nucleotides read TGTGCCACCAGTGATGCGGCCAGGGGTGATACCGGGGAGCTGTTTTTT.

The chain joins TRBV24-1 to TRBJ1-5; tentative D call: TRBD1 (5 bases). Germline CDR1 and CDR2: KGHDR and SFDVKD. The CDR3 sequence is 15 residues long. Trimming cost V 4 bases and J 7 bases, with 16 bases left between them. The CDR3 is CATSDSGSSGQPQHF. CDR3 coding DNA: TGTGCCACCAGTGACTCAGGGTCGAGCGGGCAGCCCCAGCATTTT.

The chain carries TRBV7-3 and TRBJ2-3, with 13 positions matching TRBD2. The CDR3 covers 17 residues. CDR1 SGHTA and CDR2 FQGTGA come from the germline V gene. V lost 5 bases, J lost 4 bases, and 9 bases stayed unmatched. CDR3 in DNA: TGTGCCAGCAGCCAAAGACTAGCGGGAGGTTCCGCAGATACGCAGTATTTT. Its protein is CASSQRLAGGSADTQYF.

V gene TRBV30 combines with J gene TRBJ1-1, with 8 bases fitting TRBD1. Germline V gene data show CDR1 as GTSNPN and CDR2 as SVGIG (reference sequence). The V segment lost 1 base and the J segment 5 bases; nucleotides outside the gene matches: 3. The length of the CDR3 is 13 residues. Here the CDR3 DNA reads TGTGCCTGGAGTGGAAGACAGGGGACTGAAGCTTTCTTT. Translating it yields CAWSGRQGTEAFF.

This sequence joins TRBV10-3 and TRBJ2-1; 9 nucleotides agree with TRBD1. V lost 8 bases, J lost 5 bases, and 7 bases stayed unmatched. This CDR3 has 14 amino acids. CDR1 ENHRY and CDR2 SYGVKD come from the germline V gene. The chain's CDR3 is CAIGGQGSNNEQFF. DNA of the CDR3: TGTGCCATCGGAGGACAGGGGTCGAACAATGAGCAGTTCTTC.

The rearrangement joins TRBV2 to TRBJ2-5; D is uncertain. Germline assignment: CDR1 SNHLY and CDR2 FYNNEI. The CDR3 totals 14 residues. V was shortened by 2 bases and J by 2 bases, with 9 bases between the two germline ends. Here the CDR3 DNA reads TGTGCCAGCAGTGAATTAAGCACTCAAGAGACCCAGTACTTC. The encoded protein is CASSELSTQETQYF.

The CDR3 DNA sequence: TGTGCCAGCAGCCAAGATCATAGCTATGGCTACACCTTC. Translated: CASSQDHSYGYTF. V usage is TRBV3-1 (or the pseudogene TRBV3-2) and J usage is TRBJ1-2; D is uncertain. Germline V lookup: CDR1 LGHDT, CDR2 YNNKEL (reference sequence). V lost 0 bases and J 4 bases, leaving 6 bases between the germline ends. The CDR3 has 13 amino acids.

This clone was detected a few times. The chain joins TRBV6-6 to TRBJ1-2; TRBD1 is a possible D gene (6 bases). Trimming took 5 bases from V and 2 from J, leaving 15 bases between them. The CDR3 runs to 15 residues. CDR1 and CDR2 from the germline V gene are MNHNY and SVGAGI (reference sequence). CDR3 protein: CASSPMGHGNYGYTF. The CDR3 DNA reads as TGTGCCAGCAGTCCCATGGGACATGGAAACTATGGCTACACCTTC.